This T cell receptor beta chain was profiled in a study of OX40 agonist ivuxolimab in advanced cancers. Study as a whole: Participants averaged about 66 years of age (range 23 to 79) and were around 80% male.

Sequencing was performed with immunoSEQ multiplex PCR; in TCRdb, only in-frame clones are kept and a portion is missing. In the table there are tens of thousands of clones, 80% to 95% of which are singletons. Germline CDR1 and CDR2: LNHDA and SQIVND (reference sequence). Trimming removed 6 bases at V and 1 base at J, with 15 bases between. The CDR3 loop spans 15 amino acids. About this clone: Its target is unknown.

Study conclusions and caveats: CD4+ and CD8+ T cells in blood underwent clonal expansion by week 6 at 0.1 to 3.0 mg/kg. Averaged across samples, CD8+ T cells carried more expanded clones than CD4+ did. Low levels of normalized T-cell clonal expansion also appeared in some nonresponders.

The material was CD4+ or CD8+ T cells sorted from blood, obtained in a trial of the OX40 agonist ivuxolimab. The clonotype was recovered from an adult with an advanced solid tumor such as melanoma, head and neck, liver or kidney cancer. The chain uses TRBV19 and TRBJ2-5; D uncertain. The CDR3 DNA sequence: TGTGCCAGTAGCTGGCGCCTTAGCATCCAAGAGACCCAGTACTTC. Translation gives CASSWRLSIQETQYF.